The T cell receptor (beta chain) under discussion was sequenced for a study of cytomegalovirus exposure and HLA in healthy donors. This CDR3 has 14 amino acids. Trimming removed 4 bases at V and 3 bases at J, with 13 bases between. Germline assignment: CDR1 SGHKS and CDR2 YYEKEE (reference sequence). Profiling relied on immunoSEQ multiplex PCR, and the TCRdb table lists in-frame clones only, not all of them. The sample carries 50,000 to 65,000 clones, roughly nine tenths recorded once. This receptor was identified in a woman aged 18-29 years in good health and CMV-seropositive. The chain is built from TRBV5-5 and TRBJ1-2; no clear D. The sample taken for sequencing was PBMCs. CDR3 amino acids: CASSEKRYDYGYTF. CDR3 nucleotide sequence: TGTGCCAGCAGCGAAAAGAGGTACGACTATGGCTACACCTTC.